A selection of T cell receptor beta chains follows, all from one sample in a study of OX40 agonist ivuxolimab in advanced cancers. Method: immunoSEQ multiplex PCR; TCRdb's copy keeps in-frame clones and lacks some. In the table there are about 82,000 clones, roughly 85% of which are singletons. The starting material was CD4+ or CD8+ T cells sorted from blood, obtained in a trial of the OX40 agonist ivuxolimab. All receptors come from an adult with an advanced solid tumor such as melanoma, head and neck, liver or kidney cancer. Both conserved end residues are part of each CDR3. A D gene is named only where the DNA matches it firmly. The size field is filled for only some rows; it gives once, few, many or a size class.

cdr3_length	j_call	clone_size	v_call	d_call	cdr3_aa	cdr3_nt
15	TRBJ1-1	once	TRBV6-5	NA	CASSYSGSGNTEAFF	TGTGCCAGCAGTTACTCAGGATCGGGGAACACTGAAGCTTTCTTT
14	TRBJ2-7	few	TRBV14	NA	CASSPLGASYEQYF	TGTGCCAGCAGCCCTCTGGGGGCCTCCTACGAGCAGTACTTC
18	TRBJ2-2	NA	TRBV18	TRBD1	CASSQRRPLQGDTGELFF	TGTGCCAGCTCACAGCGGCGGCCGCTACAGGGGGACACCGGGGAGCTGTTTTTT
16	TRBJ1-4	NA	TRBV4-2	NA	CASSQDRAGLGEKLFF	TGTGCCAGCAGCCAAGATCGTGCAGGGCTGGGTGAAAAACTGTTTTTT
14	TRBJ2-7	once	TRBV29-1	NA	CSVYTQGRGYEQYF	TGCAGCGTTTATACACAGGGCAGGGGCTACGAGCAGTACTTC
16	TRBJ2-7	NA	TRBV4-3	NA	CASSQGTGQMTYEQYF	TGCGCCAGCAGCCAAGGAACAGGACAGATGACCTACGAGCAGTACTTC
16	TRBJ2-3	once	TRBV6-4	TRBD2	CASSARLAASTDTQYF	TGTGCCAGCAGTGCCCGACTAGCGGCTAGCACAGATACGCAGTATTTT
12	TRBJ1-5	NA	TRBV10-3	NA	CAISDRLQPQHF	TGTGCCATCAGTGATCGTCTCCAGCCCCAGCATTTT
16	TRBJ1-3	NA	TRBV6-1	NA	CASSATVGVSGNTIYF	TGTGCCAGCAGTGCGACAGTAGGAGTGTCTGGAAACACCATATATTTT
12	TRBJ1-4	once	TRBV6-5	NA	CASSETTEKLFF	TGTGCCAGCAGTGAAACGACGGAGAAACTGTTTTTT
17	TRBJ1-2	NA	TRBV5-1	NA	CASSLVAGWMANYGYTF	TGCGCCAGCAGCTTGGTGGCAGGGTGGATGGCTAACTATGGCTACACCTTC
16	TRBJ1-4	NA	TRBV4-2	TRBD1	CASSQVSGQSNEKLFF	TGTGCCAGCAGCCAAGTCTCGGGACAGTCTAATGAAAAACTGTTTTTT
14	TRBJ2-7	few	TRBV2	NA	CASGSFGATYEQYF	TGTGCCAGCGGATCATTCGGGGCTACCTACGAGCAGTACTTC
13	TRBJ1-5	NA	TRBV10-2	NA	CASSDWGDQPQHF	TGCGCCAGCAGTGATTGGGGGGATCAGCCCCAGCATTTT
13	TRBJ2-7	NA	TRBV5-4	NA	CASSLQSSYEQYF	TGTGCCAGCAGCTTGCAATCCAGCTACGAGCAGTACTTC
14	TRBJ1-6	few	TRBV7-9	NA	CASSLDTDNSPLHF	TGTGCCAGCAGCTTAGACACGGATAATTCACCCCTCCACTTT
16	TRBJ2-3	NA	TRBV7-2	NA	CASSLTKQALTDTQYF	TGTGCCAGCAGCTTAACGAAACAGGCCCTCACAGATACGCAGTATTTT
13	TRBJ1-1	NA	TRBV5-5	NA	CASSLASDTEAFF	TGTGCCAGCAGCTTGGCGTCAGACACTGAAGCTTTCTTT
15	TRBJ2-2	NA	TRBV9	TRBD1	CASSVYRGNTGELFF	TGTGCCAGCAGCGTCTACAGGGGGAACACCGGGGAGCTGTTTTTT
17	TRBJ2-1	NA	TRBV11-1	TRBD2	CASSLGPGLAGYNEQFF	TGTGCCAGCAGCTTAGGGCCGGGACTAGCGGGGTACAATGAGCAGTTCTTC
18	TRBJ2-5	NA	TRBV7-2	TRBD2	CASSLLGLAGGLQETQYF	TGTGCCAGCAGCCTCCTAGGACTAGCGGGGGGCCTACAAGAGACCCAGTACTTC
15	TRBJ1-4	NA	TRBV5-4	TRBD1	CASSYTGQENEKLFF	TGTGCCAGCAGCTACACGGGACAGGAAAATGAAAAACTGTTTTTT
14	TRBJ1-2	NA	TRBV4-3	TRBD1	CASSRVDRENGYTF	TGCGCCAGCAGCCGGGTCGACAGGGAGAATGGCTACACCTTC
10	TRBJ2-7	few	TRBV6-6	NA	CASKDYEQYF	TGTGCCAGCAAAGACTACGAGCAGTACTTC
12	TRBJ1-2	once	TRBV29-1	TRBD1	CSVGQESDGYTF	TGCAGCGTGGGACAGGAGTCGGATGGCTACACCTTC
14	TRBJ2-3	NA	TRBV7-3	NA	CASSPSGTTDTQYF	TGTGCCAGCAGCCCCTCGGGGACCACAGATACGCAGTATTTT
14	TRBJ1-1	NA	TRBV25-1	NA	CASSPRGGPTEAFF	TGTGCCAGCAGTCCCCGGGGAGGCCCCACTGAAGCTTTCTTT
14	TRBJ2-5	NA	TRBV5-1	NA	CASSLARGQETQYF	TGCGCCAGCAGCTTGGCCAGGGGCCAAGAGACCCAGTACTTC
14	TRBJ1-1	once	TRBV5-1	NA	CASRGWGPNTEAFF	TGCGCCAGCCGGGGTTGGGGGCCGAACACTGAAGCTTTCTTT
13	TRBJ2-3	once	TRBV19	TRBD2	CAKSSGGTDTQYF	TGTGCCAAGTCTAGCGGGGGGACTGATACGCAGTATTTT
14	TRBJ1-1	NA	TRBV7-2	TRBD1	CASSWSRGQTEAFF	TGTGCCAGCAGCTGGTCCAGGGGGCAGACTGAAGCTTTCTTT
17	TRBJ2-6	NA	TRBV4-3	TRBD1	CASSLDRADSGANVLTF	TGCGCCAGCAGCCTGGACAGGGCCGACTCTGGGGCCAACGTCCTGACTTTC
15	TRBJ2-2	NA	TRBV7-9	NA	CASSLGGTNTGELFF	TGTGCCAGCAGCTTAGGCGGAACGAACACCGGGGAGCTGTTTTTT
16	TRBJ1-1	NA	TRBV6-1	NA	CASSAQTGDMNTEAFF	TGTGCCAGCAGTGCCCAGACTGGAGATATGAACACTGAAGCTTTCTTT
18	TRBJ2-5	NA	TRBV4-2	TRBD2	CASSQDQLAGDRVGTQYF	TGTGCCAGCAGCCAAGATCAGCTAGCGGGGGATCGGGTTGGGACCCAGTACTTC
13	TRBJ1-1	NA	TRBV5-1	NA	CASSFKGDTEAFF	TGCGCCAGCAGCTTCAAGGGCGATACTGAAGCTTTCTTT
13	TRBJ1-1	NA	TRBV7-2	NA	CASSLQERVEAFF	TGTGCCAGCAGCTTACAGGAGAGAGTTGAAGCTTTCTTT
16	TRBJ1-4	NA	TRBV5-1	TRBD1	CASSSGQGTTNEKLFF	TGCGCCAGCAGCTCAGGACAGGGGACCACTAATGAAAAACTGTTTTTT
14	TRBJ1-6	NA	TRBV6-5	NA	CASSLIGGNSPLHF	TGTGCCAGCAGTTTGATAGGTGGTAATTCACCCCTCCACTTT
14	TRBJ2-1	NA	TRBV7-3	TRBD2	CASSRGLAGGEQFF	TGTGCCAGCAGCCGGGGACTAGCGGGGGGTGAGCAGTTCTTC
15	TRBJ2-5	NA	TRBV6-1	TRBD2	CASSEVSGGVETQYF	TGTGCCAGCAGTGAAGTGAGCGGGGGGGTGGAGACCCAGTACTTC
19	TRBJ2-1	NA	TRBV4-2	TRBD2	CASSQEGTSGGSSYNEQFF	TGTGCCAGCAGCCAAGAAGGGACTAGCGGGGGGAGCTCCTACAATGAGCAGTTCTTC